This T cell receptor (beta chain) was captured in a study of radiation and T cells in renal cell carcinoma. Here immunoSEQ multiplex PCR was the method, and the copy in TCRdb shows in-frame clones only, minus some. The table has about 150,000 clones, about 88% seen once. This clone has more than one count but fewer than ten. Its target is unknown. Study findings and constraints: From baseline, blood top tumor clonotypes peaked at 2 weeks post-radiation.

Sample time point: baseline pretreatment blood. Sample treatment: 15 Gy SBRT to primary tumor, nephrectomy 4 weeks later. This renal cell carcinoma was of the clear cell type. This material consisted of blood, taken from a patient whose treatment included radiotherapy and nephrectomy. The sequence was obtained from a woman in her seventies with renal cell carcinoma.

DNA for the CDR3: TGTGCCAGTAGTAGACTTACGAACACTGAAGCTTTCTTT. Protein sequence: CASSRLTNTEAFF. This sequence joins TRBV19 and TRBJ1-1; D gene unclear. The germline V and J ends were trimmed by 4 bases and 1 base, with 7 bases remaining between them. Germline CDR1 LNHDA, CDR2 SQIVND (reference sequence). The length of the CDR3 is 13 residues.